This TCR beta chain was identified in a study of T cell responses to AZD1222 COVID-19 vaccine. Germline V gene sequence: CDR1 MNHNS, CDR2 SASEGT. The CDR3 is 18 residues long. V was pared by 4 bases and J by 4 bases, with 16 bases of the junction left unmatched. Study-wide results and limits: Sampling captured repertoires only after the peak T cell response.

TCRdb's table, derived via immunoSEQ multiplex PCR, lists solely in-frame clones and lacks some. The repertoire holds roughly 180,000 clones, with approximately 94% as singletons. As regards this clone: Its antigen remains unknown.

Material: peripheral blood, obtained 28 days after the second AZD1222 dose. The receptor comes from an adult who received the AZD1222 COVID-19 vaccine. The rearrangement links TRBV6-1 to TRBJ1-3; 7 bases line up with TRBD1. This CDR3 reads CASSVTLTGLVWGNTIYF. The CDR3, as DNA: TGTGCCAGCAGTGTTACCTTGACAGGGTTGGTCTGGGGAAACACCATATATTTT.